The next 20 T cell receptor beta chains were all read from a single sample in a study of human T cells and chemical hapten exposure. Time point described: pre-sensitization, week 0. The treatment is: therapeutic diphenylcyclopropenone sensitization with weekly scalp DPC. TCRdb reanalysed the RACE reads using MiXCR and keeps one entry per CDR3 protein. The sample records about 380,000 distinct CDR3 sequences, less than 6.5% being singletons. The sequencing used whole blood, collected in connection with sensitization to the hapten diphenylcyclopropenone (DPC). These receptors were obtained from a woman between 50 and 59 years old with alopecia areata. Some clones in this sample may be carry-over from other donors' samples.

This clonotype was counted a few times. The rearrangement uses TRBV29-1 and TRBJ2-7; D is unresolved. This CDR3 spans 13 amino acids. From germline, CDR1 is SQVTM and CDR2 ANQGSEA. Deletions cut 4 bases from V and 5 bases from J, with 15 bases between. As DNA, the CDR3 is TGCAGCGTTGTGAACAGCTTGAGCGACGAGCAGTACTTC. Translating it yields CSVVNSLSDEQYF.

This clonotype was detected many times. The rearrangement uses TRBV29-1 and TRBJ2-4, with 8 bases identical to TRBD1. V shed 2 bases and J 9 bases; nucleotides not matched to a gene: 12. The CDR3 consists of 15 residues. Looked up from germline, CDR1 is SQVTM and CDR2 is ANQGSEA. The CDR3, as DNA: TGCAGCGTTGAACTTCTTAGGCAGGGGGCGGTCATTCAGTACTTC. Amino acid sequence: CSVELLRQGAVIQYF.

V is TRBV24-1 and J is TRBJ2-7; no reliable D call. Germline assignment: CDR1 KGHDR and CDR2 SFDVKD. The CDR3 extends over 17 amino acids. Trimming left V 1 base short and J 5 bases short, with 20 bases between. In DNA, the CDR3 is TGTGCCACCAGTGATTTCGTCACCCGGGTAAGACGGGACGAGCAGTACTTC. Translating it yields CATSDFVTRVRRDEQYF.

This clonotype turned up a few times. The chain links TRBV9 to TRBJ2-5, with D possibly matching TRBD2 (7 bases). Germline V gene lookup returns CDR1 SGDLS and CDR2 YYNGEE. V gave up 0 bases and J gave up 5 bases, with 14 bases separating them. The CDR3 length is 15 residues. The CDR3 coding sequence is TGTGCCAGCAGCGTAGGAGGGGGGGATCGGGAGACCCAGTACTTC. This encodes CASSVGGGDRETQYF. The full variable domain, in which reference TRBV9 and TRBJ2-5 provide the parts outside the CDR3, is DSGVTQTPKHLITATGQRVTLRCSPRSGDLSVYWYQQSLDQGLQFLIQYYNGEERAKGNILERFSAQQFPDLHSELNLSSLELGDSALYFCASSVGGGDRETQYFGPGTRLLVL.

This clonotype was seen many times. This chain connects TRBV27 to TRBJ2-3; 9 bases line up with TRBD1. J was trimmed by 6 bases and V by 2 bases; bases with no gene match: 3. The CDR3 is made up of 14 amino acids. From germline, CDR1 is MNHEY and CDR2 SMNVEV (reference sequence). The CDR3 protein is CASSLGDRVDTQYF. The CDR3 coding sequence is TGTGCCAGCAGTTTAGGGGACAGGGTCGATACGCAGTATTTT.

This clonotype was seen a handful of times. The V call is TRBV3-1, the J call TRBJ2-3; possible D gene TRBD1, 6 bases. Germline V CDR1 and CDR2: LGHDT, YNNKEL (reference sequence). Trimming cost V 1 base and J 7 bases, with 9 bases left between them. The CDR3 is 13 amino acids. This CDR3 is CASSQGGGYTQYF. CDR3 bases: TGTGCCAGCAGCCAAGGAGGGGGTTATACGCAGTATTTT.

In its sample, this clonotype was seen many times. This chain uses TRBV12-3 or TRBV12-4 with TRBJ1-4; D gene uncertain. This CDR3 comprises 15 residues. Trimming took 5 bases from V and 8 from J, leaving 18 bases between them. CDR3 DNA sequence: TGTGCCAGCAGTGGGGAGGAAGGTCCCTACGAAAAACTGTTTTTT. Translated, it gives CASSGEEGPYEKLFF.

This clonotype has a count of ten or more. This rearrangement joins TRBV7-8 to TRBJ2-2, with TRBD2 as a possible D gene (6 bases). V lost 5 bases to trimming and J lost 3 bases, with 10 bases between them. The CDR3 has 14 residues. Germline V lookup: CDR1 SGHVS, CDR2 FQNEAQ. The CDR3 sequence is CASSPREYTGELFF. Written as DNA, the CDR3 is TGTGCCAGCAGCCCCCGGGAGTACACCGGGGAGCTGTTTTTT.

This clonotype came up many times. V gene TRBV15 combines with J gene TRBJ2-3; TRBD2 agrees at 10 bases. Germline V gene sequence: CDR1 LNHNV, CDR2 YYDKDF (reference sequence). The J segment lost 6 bases and the V segment lost 1 base, leaving 7 bases of the junction unmatched. The CDR3 spans 16 residues. This CDR3 is CATSRARLAGEDTQYF. The DNA for the CDR3 is TGTGCCACCAGCAGAGCACGGCTAGCGGGAGAGGATACGCAGTATTTT.

This clonotype showed up just a few times. V is TRBV14 and J is TRBJ2-7; D unresolved. Germline V CDR1 and CDR2: SGHDN, FVKESK. Trimming took off 3 bases at V and 2 bases at J, with 11 bases between the two ends. The CDR3 is 14 residues long. CDR3 loop: CASSHPAVTYEQYF. Here the CDR3 DNA reads TGTGCCAGCAGCCATCCGGCGGTAACCTACGAGCAGTACTTC.

This clonotype was seen ten or more times. The chain is built from TRBV29-1 and TRBJ2-7, with D unclear. The CDR3 runs 11 residues. Germline V gives CDR1 SQVTM, CDR2 ANQGSEA. V gave up 1 base and J gave up 6 bases, with 7 bases separating them. CDR3 DNA: TGCAGCGTTGAAGGGTACGGCGAGCAGTACTTC. Protein: CSVEGYGEQYF.

This clonotype was counted ten times or more. CDR3 amino acids: CASSHPQGQPQHF. For the CDR3, the DNA is TGTGCCAGCAGCCACCCCCAAGGCCAGCCCCAGCATTTT. V is TRBV11-2 and J is TRBJ1-5; D ambiguous. Trimming cost V 5 bases and J 7 bases, with 12 bases left between them. Germline V lookup: CDR1 SGHAT, CDR2 FQNNGV. The CDR3 spans 13 residues.

This clonotype appeared a few times. This sequence joins TRBV7-6 and TRBJ1-2; the match to TRBD1 covers 7 bases. V shed 6 bases, J shed 3 bases, and the junction held 4 bases outside the gene matches. The CDR3 extends over 13 amino acids. Germline lookup yields CDR1 SGHVS and CDR2 FNYEAQ. CDR3 sequence: CASRRGLDYGYTF. CDR3 sequence (DNA): TGTGCCAGCAGGAGGGGGCTGGACTATGGCTACACCTTC.

This clonotype showed up many times. This rearrangement joins TRBV7-9 to TRBJ2-3; perhaps TRBD1 as D (6 bases). Germline loops: CDR1 SEHNR, CDR2 FQNEAQ (reference sequence). Trimming removed 7 bases from V and 4 bases from J, with 15 bases in between. The CDR3 covers 14 residues. For the CDR3, the DNA is TGTGCCAGCACCCGGACAGCATTAGCAGATACGCAGTATTTT. Translation: CASTRTALADTQYF.

This clonotype was seen many times. The chain links TRBV6-2 or TRBV6-3 to TRBJ1-5; D unresolved. Germline values: CDR1 MNHEY, CDR2 SVGEGT. Deletions cut 6 bases from V and 2 bases from J, with 14 bases between. The CDR3 sequence is 15 residues long. CDR3 nucleotide sequence: TGTGCCAGCAGCTCCGTTGAGGGCGGCAATCAGCCCCAGCATTTT. It translates to CASSSVEGGNQPQHF.

The J gene is TRBJ2-1, the V gene TRBV20-1; 11 bases are shared with TRBD2. Germline loops: CDR1 DFQATT, CDR2 SNEGSKA (reference sequence). The CDR3 contains 14 residues. The junction had 6 bases not matched to a gene; V was cut back by 3 bases and J by 8 bases. This CDR3 is CSASDLAGGYEQFF. CDR3 nucleotides: TGCAGTGCTAGTGACCTAGCGGGGGGTTATGAGCAGTTCTTC.

The V gene is TRBV6-2 or TRBV6-3, the J gene TRBJ1-2; perhaps TRBD1 as D (5 bases). The germline V and J ends were trimmed by 3 bases and 8 bases, with 10 bases remaining between them. The germline CDR1 and CDR2 sequences are MNHEY and SVGEGT. The CDR3 runs to 12 residues. This CDR3 reads CASSYTGGGYTF. In DNA, the CDR3 is TGTGCCAGCAGTTATACAGGCGGCGGCTACACCTTC.

This clonotype was seen more than once but under ten times. This rearrangement joins TRBV12-5 to TRBJ1-1; D may be TRBD1 (5 bases). Trimming pared 6 bases from V and 2 bases from J, leaving 13 bases between. Germline V gene lookup returns CDR1 LGHNT and CDR2 FRNRAP. The CDR3 is 14 amino acids. The CDR3: CASGLGVINTEAFF. CDR3 in DNA: TGTGCTAGTGGCCTAGGGGTAATCAACACTGAAGCTTTCTTT.

This clonotype was picked up many times. This chain connects TRBV6-6 to TRBJ2-2, with 8 positions matching TRBD1. Trimming at V came to 6 bases and at J to 3 bases, leaving 6 bases not matched to a gene. The CDR3 runs to 15 residues. In germline, CDR1 is MNHNY, CDR2 SVGAGI (reference sequence). The CDR3 DNA is TGTGCCAGCAGCTATCAACAGGGGGACACCGGGGAGCTGTTTTTT. Protein: CASSYQQGDTGELFF.

The rearrangement links TRBV7-9 to TRBJ1-1; TRBD1 agrees at 8 bases. With V trimmed by 9 bases and J by 4 bases, 19 bases remained unmatched. The CDR3 spans 17 residues. The germline gives CDR1 SEHNR, CDR2 FQNEAQ (reference sequence). The CDR3, as DNA: TGTGCCAGTGATGTAGCAGGGGGCCCCCGGTTGAGCACTGAAGCTTTCTTT. Its translation is CASDVAGGPRLSTEAFF.